This record looks at one T cell receptor (beta chain) sequence and its context. The target antigen is unknown. The data stem from a study of long-term antiretroviral therapy in people with HIV. Findings of the study overall: Participants lacked recorded data on ART adherence, viral resistance or therapy changes. The blood, collected between about 2004 and 2017, was possibly taken under older ART regimens. The study found that diversity rose after ART but stayed below transplant donor controls. Clones showing expansion before ART dominated the repertoire at all time points.

Version v3.0 of the immunoSEQ assay was performed at survey level. The repertoire was sequenced with immunoSEQ multiplex PCR; TCRdb's copy has only in-frame clones and lacks some. The sample holds about 20,000 clones; 75% to 85% are singletons and the top ten take over 8.5%. The CDR3 is 14 residues long. The V end lost 3 bases, the J end lost 6 bases, and 13 bases lay between the germline ends. Per the germline V gene, CDR1 is SGHTS and CDR2 is YDEGEE. The sequencing here drew on unsorted PBMCs, taken 0.2 years after starting antiretroviral therapy. The receptor was derived from a woman in her thirties or forties with HIV. The chain combines TRBV5-8 with TRBJ2-1; D is possibly TRBD1 (6 bases). In nucleotides, the CDR3 is TGTGCCAGCAGCTCTTACAGGGAACGCAATGAGCAGTTCTTC. Residues: CASSSYRERNEQFF.